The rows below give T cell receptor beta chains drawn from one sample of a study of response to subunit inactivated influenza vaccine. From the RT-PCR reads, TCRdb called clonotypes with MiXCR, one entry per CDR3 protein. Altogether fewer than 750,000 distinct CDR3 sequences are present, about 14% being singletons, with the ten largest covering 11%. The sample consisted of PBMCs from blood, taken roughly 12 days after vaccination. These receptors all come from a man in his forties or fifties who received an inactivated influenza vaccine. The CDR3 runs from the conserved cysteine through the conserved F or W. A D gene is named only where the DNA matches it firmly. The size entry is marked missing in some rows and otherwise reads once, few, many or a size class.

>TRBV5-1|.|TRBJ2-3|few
CASSLYRVGTDTQYF
TGCGCCAGCAGCTTGTATAGGGTAGGCACAGATACGCAGTATTTT
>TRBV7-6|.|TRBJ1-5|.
CASSLIEGMGKPQHF
TGTGCCAGCAGCTTAATAGAGGGTATGGGTAAGCCCCAGCATTTT
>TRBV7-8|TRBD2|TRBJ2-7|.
CASSHFGLAGGPYEQYF
TGTGCCAGCAGCCATTTTGGACTAGCGGGAGGTCCCTACGAGCAGTACTTC
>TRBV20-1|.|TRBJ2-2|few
CSARPDNTGELFF
TGCAGTGCTAGGCCGGACAACACCGGGGAGCTGTTTTTT
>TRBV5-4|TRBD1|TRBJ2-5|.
CASSLGEQGAGRTQYF
TGTGCCAGCAGCTTGGGTGAACAGGGGGCTGGTCGGACCCAGTACTTC
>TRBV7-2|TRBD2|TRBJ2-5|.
CASSLMREGGAQYF
TGTGCCAGCAGCTTAATGCGGGAGGGGGGGGCCCAGTACTTC
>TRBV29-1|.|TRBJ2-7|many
CSVGWDPSEQYF
TGCAGCGTGGGGTGGGACCCCTCCGAGCAGTACTTC
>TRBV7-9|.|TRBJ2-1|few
CASGSWRGDNEQFF
TGTGCCAGCGGCTCCTGGCGAGGAGACAATGAGCAGTTCTTC
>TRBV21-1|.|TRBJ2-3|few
CASSGWSPSTDTQYF
TGTGCCAGCAGCGGATGGTCCCCTAGCACAGATACGCAGTATTTT
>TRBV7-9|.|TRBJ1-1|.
CASRVATEAFF
TGTGCCAGCAGGGTCGCCACTGAAGCTTTCTTT
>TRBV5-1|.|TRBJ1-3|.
CASSTDIFGNTIYF
TGCGCCAGCAGCACGGACATCTTTGGAAACACCATATATTTT
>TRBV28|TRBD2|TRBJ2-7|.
CASSFQRDSYEQYF
TGTGCCAGCAGTTTTCAGCGGGACTCCTACGAGCAGTACTTC
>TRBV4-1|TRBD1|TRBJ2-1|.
CASSHRPGQGYEQFF
TGCGCCAGCAGCCATCGACCGGGACAGGGGTATGAGCAGTTCTTC
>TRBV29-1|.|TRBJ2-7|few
CSVELPGQILYEQYF
TGCAGCGTTGAACTACCCGGACAGATTCTCTACGAGCAGTACTTC
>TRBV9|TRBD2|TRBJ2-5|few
CASSREGGQETQYF
TGTGCCAGCAGCCGGGAGGGGGGCCAAGAGACCCAGTACTTC
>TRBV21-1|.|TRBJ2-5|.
CASSKQRDREVSETQYF
TGTGCCAGCAGCAAACAACGAGACAGGGAGGTTTCGGAGACCCAGTACTTC
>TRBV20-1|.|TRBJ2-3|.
CSARSGTTARDTQYF
TGCAGTGCTAGATCCGGGACAACGGCTCGAGATACGCAGTATTTT
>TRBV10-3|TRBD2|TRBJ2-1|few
CAISEKAGTQFF
TGTGCCATCAGTGAGAAAGCGGGGACGCAGTTCTTC
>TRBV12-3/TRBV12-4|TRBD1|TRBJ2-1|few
CASSPPGTGRSEQFF
TGTGCCAGCAGTCCCCCCGGGACAGGGAGGAGTGAGCAGTTCTTC
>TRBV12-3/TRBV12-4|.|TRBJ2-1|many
CASSLGGREMVSEQFF
TGTGCCAGCAGTTTAGGGGGGCGGGAGATGGTTTCTGAGCAGTTCTTC
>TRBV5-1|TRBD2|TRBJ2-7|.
CASSLAPAGDQEQYF
TGCGCCAGCAGCTTGGCCCCAGCGGGAGATCAGGAGCAGTACTTC
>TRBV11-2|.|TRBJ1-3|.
CASSLDLGTFSGNTIYF
TGTGCCAGCAGCTTAGATTTAGGCACCTTCTCTGGAAACACCATATATTTT
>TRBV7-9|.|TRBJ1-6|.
CASSLADGFDSPLHF
TGTGCCAGCAGCTTAGCGGACGGCTTCGATTCACCCCTCCACTTT
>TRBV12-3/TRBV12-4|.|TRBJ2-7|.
CASRQGDLPFYEQYF
TGTGCCAGCAGACAGGGTGACTTACCATTCTACGAGCAGTACTTC
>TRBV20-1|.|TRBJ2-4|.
CSARLTGLAKNIQYF
TGCAGTGCTAGATTGACGGGACTAGCCAAAAACATTCAGTACTTC
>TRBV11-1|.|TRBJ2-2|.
CASREPGHNTGELFF
TGTGCCAGCAGAGAACCGGGACACAACACCGGGGAGCTGTTTTTT
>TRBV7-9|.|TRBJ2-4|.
CASSYESGTTSQYF
TGTGCCAGCAGCTACGAATCCGGGACAACTTCTCAGTACTTC
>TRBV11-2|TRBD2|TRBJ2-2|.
CASSLRPQLAGGNTGELFF
TGTGCCAGCAGCTTAAGGCCGCAACTAGCGGGGGGGAACACCGGGGAGCTGTTTTTT
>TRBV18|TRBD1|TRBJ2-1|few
CASSPATGSFSYNEQFF
TGTGCCAGCTCACCAGCGACAGGGTCCTTCTCCTACAATGAGCAGTTCTTC
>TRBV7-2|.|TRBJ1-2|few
CASSLEPTPNYGYTF
TGTGCCAGCAGCTTAGAACCGACACCCAACTATGGCTACACCTTC
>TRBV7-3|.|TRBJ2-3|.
CASSRRFTDTQYF
TGTGCCAGCAGCCGCAGATTCACAGATACGCAGTATTTT